One and the same sample provided the 17 T cell receptor beta chains below, sequenced in a study of shared clonotypes between healthy human individuals. Clones were sequenced by immunoSEQ multiplex PCR, and TCRdb holds only the in-frame ones, with some missing. The sample shows about 1.5 million clones, roughly 96% of them seen only once. Sequenced sample: naive CD4+ T cells sorted from blood. Subset meaning: CD45RA+ positively selected. Receptors originate from a man aged 25 to 40 in good health.

V usage is TRBV27 and J usage is TRBJ2-6; TRBD1 might be the D (5 bases). The CDR3 covers 13 residues. With 6 bases removed from V and 5 bases from J, the gap between germline ends came to 8 bases. CDR1 is MNHEY and CDR2 is SMNVEV in the germline V gene (reference sequence). In DNA form, the CDR3 reads TGTGCCAGCAGCCCGGACAGGGCCAACGTCCTGACTTTC. Translating it yields CASSPDRANVLTF.

This chain joins TRBV6-5 and TRBJ2-7; D tentatively reads TRBD1 or TRBD2 (5 bases each). CDR1 is MNHEY, CDR2 SVGAGI, per germline. This CDR3 is 14 amino acids long. V dropped 2 bases and J dropped 4 bases, with 12 bases sitting between them. The CDR3 DNA reads as TGTGCCAGCAGTTACCGGGACGGAACATACGAGCAGTACTTC. This encodes CASSYRDGTYEQYF.

The chain links TRBV27 to TRBJ2-1; no definite D call. This CDR3 spans 13 amino acids. The germline V and J ends were trimmed by 3 bases and 0 bases, with 3 bases remaining between them. The germline CDR1 and CDR2 sequences are MNHEY and SMNVEV (reference sequence). CDR3 nucleotides: TGTGCCAGCAGTTTTATCTCCTACAATGAGCAGTTCTTC. This sequence encodes CASSFISYNEQFF.

This chain joins TRBV9 and TRBJ2-6; the D is unclear. Looked up from germline, CDR1 is SGDLS and CDR2 is YYNGEE. V was cut by 3 bases and J by 2 bases, with 12 bases left in between. The CDR3 covers 16 residues. The CDR3 reads CASSGNSLTGANVLTF. The CDR3 coding sequence is TGTGCCAGCAGCGGCAACAGTTTAACTGGGGCCAACGTCCTGACTTTC.

The chain joins TRBV5-1 to TRBJ2-3; D might be TRBD2 (7 bases). CDR3 length equals 16 residues. Per germline, CDR1 SGHRS and CDR2 YFSETQ. V was clipped by 7 bases and J by 0 bases, with 18 bases between them. The CDR3 is CASRGALGRSTDTQYF. Written as DNA, the CDR3 is TGCGCCAGCCGGGGGGCACTAGGACGAAGCACAGATACGCAGTATTTT.

The gene calls are TRBV21-1 and TRBJ2-2. TRBV21-1 is flagged as a pseudogene. This CDR3 is 14 amino acids long. Here the CDR3 DNA reads TGTGCCAGCAGCAAAGCGCTCAATCCCGGGGAGCTGTTTTTT. This encodes CASSKALNPGELFF.

The DNA of the CDR3 is TGTGCCAGCAGTTATGATCAGAAAGCGTACAATGAGCAGTTCTTC. Its protein is CASSYDQKAYNEQFF. The genes are TRBV6-6 and TRBJ2-1; D remains ambiguous. This CDR3 region has 15 residues. V lost 3 bases, J lost 4 bases, and 13 bases lay in between. The V gene's germline CDR1 is MNHNY and CDR2 SVGAGI (reference sequence).

V usage is TRBV28 and J usage is TRBJ2-3, with D tentatively TRBD2 (6 bases). Germline CDR1 and CDR2: MDHEN and SYDVKM. V was trimmed by 9 bases and J by 6 bases, leaving 22 bases between them. CDR3 length: 15 residues. CDR3 nucleotide sequence: TGTGCCAGTCTTAATTCGGGGGACCGTGGTGATACGCAGTATTTT. Protein sequence: CASLNSGDRGDTQYF.

This chain links TRBV5-1 with TRBJ2-3; D gene uncertain. This CDR3 has 15 residues. V lost 4 bases to trimming and J lost 0 bases, with 12 bases between them. The germline CDR1 and CDR2 sequences are SGHRS and YFSETQ. The CDR3 nucleotides read TGCGCCAGCAGCCCCACGTGGGCTAGCACAGATACGCAGTATTTT. Translating it yields CASSPTWASTDTQYF.

The chain is built from TRBV5-1 and TRBJ2-3; 12 bases fit TRBD2. V shed 0 bases, J shed 9 bases, and the junction held 20 bases outside the gene matches. This CDR3 region has 20 residues. Germline values: CDR1 SGHRS, CDR2 YFSETQ. CDR3 sequence: CASSLGKLAGGLTPQITQYF. The CDR3 DNA reads as TGCGCCAGCAGCTTGGGAAAACTAGCGGGAGGCCTTACTCCACAGATAACGCAGTATTTT.

J is TRBJ1-1 and V is TRBV7-9, with a possible D match to TRBD1 (6 bases). From germline, CDR1 is SEHNR and CDR2 FQNEAQ (reference sequence). CDR3 length: 14 residues. V lost 3 bases and J lost 4, with 12 bases in between. In DNA form, the CDR3 reads TGTGCCAGCAGCTTCACGGGGGCTGGCACTGAAGCTTTCTTT. Its protein is CASSFTGAGTEAFF.

The chain has TRBV5-1 and TRBJ1-2; 9 bases match TRBD1. V lost 4 bases to trimming and J lost 0 bases; unmatched junction nucleotides: 1. Germline V lookup: CDR1 SGHRS, CDR2 YFSETQ. This CDR3 has 14 amino acids. The CDR3 here is CASSGDRANYGYTF. Here the CDR3 DNA reads TGCGCCAGCAGCGGGGACAGGGCTAACTATGGCTACACCTTC.

This chain links TRBV29-1 with TRBJ1-4; 9 nucleotides line up with TRBD1. Germline values: CDR1 SQVTM, CDR2 ANQGSEA. The junction had 5 bases not matched to a gene; V was cut back by 6 bases and J by 0 bases. CDR3 size: 15 residues. CDR3 protein: CSVGRTGATNEKLFF. CDR3 in DNA: TGCAGCGTCGGAAGGACAGGGGCAACTAATGAAAAACTGTTTTTT.

V and J are TRBV19 and TRBJ1-5; D unclear. The germline CDR1 and CDR2 sequences are LNHDA and SQIVND (reference sequence). With 0 bases removed from V and 5 bases from J, the gap between germline ends came to 5 bases. The CDR3 consists of 13 residues. Here the CDR3 reads CASSIDEDQPQHF. The CDR3 DNA reads TGTGCCAGTAGTATAGATGAGGATCAGCCCCAGCATTTT.

The chain joins TRBV2 to TRBJ2-7; D gene unclear. The CDR3 length is 14 residues. With 5 bases removed from V and 4 bases from J, the gap between germline ends came to 15 bases. CDR1 is SNHLY, CDR2 FYNNEI, per germline. CDR3 in amino acids: CASSLGLVLYEQYF. The CDR3 nucleotides are TGTGCCAGCAGTCTCGGCTTAGTTCTGTACGAGCAGTACTTC.

The chain links TRBV10-3 to TRBJ1-1; maybe TRBD1 (6 bases). Germline-derived CDR1 and CDR2 are ENHRY and SYGVKD. CDR3 size: 14 residues. The V gene lost 0 bases and the J gene lost 7 bases, with 12 bases spanning the gap. The CDR3 is CAISESSQGYEAFF. CDR3 nucleotide sequence: TGTGCCATCAGTGAGTCGAGTCAGGGGTATGAAGCTTTCTTT.

This clone has only a few counts. The J gene is TRBJ1-2, the V gene TRBV28; D gene uncertain. V was trimmed by 7 bases and J by 8 bases, leaving 11 bases between them. The CDR3 covers 11 residues. Germline CDR1 and CDR2: MDHEN and SYDVKM. The CDR3 region is CASTTTVGYTF. The CDR3 DNA follows: TGTGCCAGCACCACAACGGTGGGCTACACCTTC.